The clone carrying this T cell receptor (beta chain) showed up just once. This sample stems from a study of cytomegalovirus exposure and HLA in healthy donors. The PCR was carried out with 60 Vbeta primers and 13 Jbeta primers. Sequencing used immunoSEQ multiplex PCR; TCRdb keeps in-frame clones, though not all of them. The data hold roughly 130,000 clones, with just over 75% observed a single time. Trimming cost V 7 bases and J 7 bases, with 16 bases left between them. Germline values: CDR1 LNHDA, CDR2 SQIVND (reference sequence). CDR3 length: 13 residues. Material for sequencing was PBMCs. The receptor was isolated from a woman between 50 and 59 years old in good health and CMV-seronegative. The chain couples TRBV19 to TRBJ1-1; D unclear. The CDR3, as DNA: TGTGCCAGTACCCCGATAGCCGCCGGTGAAGCTTTCTTT. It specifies CASTPIAAGEAFF.